Described below is a single T cell receptor beta chain sequence and its context. The data are from a study of shared clonotypes between healthy human individuals. V dropped 7 bases and J dropped 9 bases, with 7 bases sitting between them. This CDR3 has 11 residues. CDR1 is MNHNS, CDR2 SASEGT, per germline. Produced via immunoSEQ multiplex PCR; TCRdb's table is partial and in-frame only. This sample has 2 million to 2.5 million clones, with 90% to 97% found just once. This clonotype originated in a man between 18 and 29 years old in good health. What was sequenced was naive CD4+ T cells sorted from blood. Subset of the sample: CD45RA+ positively selected. The chain employs TRBV6-1 and TRBJ1-6; D not resolved. The CDR3 is CASTRSSPLHF. CDR3 DNA sequence: TGTGCCAGCACAAGGAGTTCACCCCTCCACTTT.